One and the same sample provided the 21 T cell receptor beta chains below, sequenced in a study of T cell responses to AZD1222 COVID-19 vaccine. Generated by immunoSEQ multiplex PCR, the TCRdb table keeps only in-frame clones and is missing some. The sample consists of 150,000 or so clones, 89% of them appearing once. Here the sequenced sample was peripheral blood, taken on day 0 of AZD1222 vaccination. The receptors stem from an adult in good health.

The CDR3 DNA reads TGTGCCACCAGGGGGAGGGGACGGGATCAGCCCCAGCATTTT. This encodes CATRGRGRDQPQHF. The chain couples TRBV24-1 to TRBJ1-5; D possibly corresponds to TRBD1 (5 bases). V was cut by 7 bases and J by 5 bases, with 14 bases left in between. CDR1 and CDR2 from the germline V gene are KGHDR and SFDVKD. This CDR3 region has 14 residues.

This chain uses TRBV6-1 with TRBJ2-7, with D hard to call. V was trimmed by 2 bases and J by 3 bases, leaving 5 bases between them. CDR3 length: 12 amino acids. Germline CDR1 and CDR2: MNHNS and SASEGT. CDR3 bases: TGTGCCAGCAGTGAACTCCGCTACGAGCAGTACTTC. The encoded protein is CASSELRYEQYF.

The chain links TRBV2 to TRBJ1-1; 7 bases line up with TRBD1. V was clipped by 2 bases and J by 4 bases; unmatched bases: 4. CDR1 and CDR2 from the germline V gene are SNHLY and FYNNEI. The CDR3 has 14 amino acids. The CDR3 sequence: CASSEKGASTEAFF. CDR3 nucleotide sequence: TGTGCCAGCAGTGAAAAGGGGGCGAGCACTGAAGCTTTCTTT.

The chain links TRBV18 to TRBJ1-1; D gene ambiguous. The CDR3 length is 15 residues. Per the germline V gene, CDR1 is KGHSH and CDR2 is LQKENI. The V end lost 0 bases, the J end lost 1 base, and 9 bases lay between the germline ends. CDR3 bases: TGTGCCAGCTCACCACCGTCGGCCTGGAACACTGAAGCTTTCTTT. Protein product: CASSPPSAWNTEAFF.

The table lists this clone with a count of one. V and J are TRBV6-4 and TRBJ2-7; tentatively, D is TRBD1 or TRBD2 (6 bases each). The CDR3 runs to 16 residues. Looked up from germline, CDR1 is MRHNA and CDR2 is SNTAGT. The germline V and J ends were trimmed by 1 base and 6 bases, with 19 bases remaining between them. CDR3 bases: TGTGCCAGCAGTGACTTGGGGGGCGCCCCCCAGGGCGAGCAGTACTTC. This sequence encodes CASSDLGGAPQGEQYF.

The chain employs TRBV28 and TRBJ1-1; tentative D call: TRBD1 (6 bases). The V and J ends lost 8 bases and 3 bases respectively, with 13 bases between them. This CDR3 is built from 13 residues. The V gene's germline CDR1 is MDHEN and CDR2 SYDVKM. DNA of the CDR3: TGTGCCAGCGGTCGAGGGGGGTACACTGAAGCTTTCTTT. Protein: CASGRGGYTEAFF.

The chain couples TRBV7-2 to TRBJ1-3; the D is unclear. The CDR3 is 15 amino acids. Trimming removed 0 bases from V and 0 bases from J, with 6 bases in between. The V gene's germline CDR1 is SGHTA and CDR2 FQGNSA. For the CDR3, the DNA is TGTGCCAGCAGCTTAGCTCCGAGCTCTGGAAACACCATATATTTT. As protein: CASSLAPSSGNTIYF.

The rearrangement joins TRBV29-1 to TRBJ2-7; 11 positions match TRBD1. Germline values: CDR1 SQVTM, CDR2 ANQGSEA. The CDR3 covers 12 residues. The V segment lost 5 bases and the J segment 5 bases; nucleotides outside the gene matches: 2. CDR3 nucleotides: TGCAGCGTTTGGACAGGGGGCCACGAGCAGTACTTC. This translates into CSVWTGGHEQYF.

V usage is TRBV4-3 and J usage is TRBJ2-1, with no clear D. Germline V gene lookup returns CDR1 LGHNA and CDR2 YSLEER. The CDR3 totals 13 residues. The ends were cut back, 0 bases at V and 10 bases at J, with 10 bases in the middle. The CDR3 DNA follows: TGCGCCAGCAGCCAAGAGGGGTGGGAAGAGCAGTTCTTC. This translates into CASSQEGWEEQFF.

The CDR3 sequence: CASSIVRGQGIFRRNTEAFF. CDR3 coding DNA: TGTGCCAGTAGTATAGTGCGGGGACAGGGAATTTTTCGGAGAAACACTGAAGCTTTCTTT. The chain recombines TRBV19 with TRBJ1-1; 9 bases match TRBD1. Looked up from germline, CDR1 is LNHDA and CDR2 is SQIVND (reference sequence). The V and J ends lost 1 base and 2 bases, in that order; junction bases with no gene match: 17. This CDR3 comprises 20 residues.

The chain has TRBV24-1 and TRBJ2-2; no clear D gene. V lost 4 bases and J lost 2, with 10 bases in between. This CDR3 region has 15 residues. CDR1 and CDR2 (germline): KGHDR, SFDVKD. DNA of the CDR3: TGTGCCACCAGTGACCCCGTGACAAACACCGGGGAGCTGTTTTTT. Protein sequence: CATSDPVTNTGELFF.

The V call is TRBV24-1, the J call TRBJ2-1, with TRBD2 matching 14 bases. Germline V gene lookup returns CDR1 KGHDR and CDR2 SFDVKD. The junction had 2 bases not matched to a gene; V was cut back by 4 bases and J by 4 bases. This CDR3 region has 16 residues. The CDR3 region has the DNA TGTGCCACCAGTGAGACTAGCGGGAGGGTTTACAATGAGCAGTTCTTC. It translates to CATSETSGRVYNEQFF.

The rearrangement uses TRBV18 and TRBJ1-1; D gene uncertain. Germline V gene data show CDR1 as KGHSH and CDR2 as LQKENI. CDR3 length: 13 amino acids. Trimming pared 3 bases from V and 4 bases from J, leaving 9 bases between. CDR3 residues: CASSPNFFTEAFF. In DNA, the CDR3 is TGTGCCAGCTCACCGAATTTCTTCACTGAAGCTTTCTTT.

J is TRBJ1-5 and V is TRBV4-3; D is unclear. This CDR3 spans 13 amino acids. The germline V gene has CDR1 LGHNA and CDR2 YSLEER. Deletions cut 0 bases from V and 7 bases from J, with 7 bases between. The CDR3 nucleotides read TGCGCCAGCAGCCAAGATCGAACCCAGCCCCAGCATTTT. The encoded protein is CASSQDRTQPQHF.

CDR3 DNA: TGTGCCAGCAGCCCCTACGCAGATACGCAGTATTTT. Residues: CASSPYADTQYF. The rearrangement links TRBV5-6 to TRBJ2-3; D call uncertain. The length of the CDR3 is 12 residues. Trimming removed 4 bases at V and 4 bases at J, with 7 bases between. CDR1 and CDR2 (germline): SGHDT, YYEEEE.

The CDR3 protein is CASSCQYF. CDR3 bases: TGTGCCAGCAGTTGTCAGTACTTC. The rearrangement joins TRBV27 to TRBJ2-7; the D is unclear. CDR3 length equals 8 residues. The V and J ends lost 4 bases and 10 bases respectively, with 2 bases between them. Per germline, CDR1 MNHEY and CDR2 SMNVEV (reference sequence).

CDR3 amino acids: CASSGYRVSEDTEAFF. The CDR3, as DNA: TGTGCCAGCAGTGGCTACAGGGTCTCCGAGGACACTGAAGCTTTCTTT. The rearrangement uses TRBV28 and TRBJ1-1, with a possible D match to TRBD1 (6 bases). The V and J ends lost 5 bases and 3 bases respectively, with 19 bases between them. This CDR3 comprises 16 residues. CDR1 MDHEN and CDR2 SYDVKM come from the germline V gene.

The chain joins TRBV5-6 to TRBJ2-7, with D possibly matching TRBD2 (5 bases). The CDR3 consists of 17 residues. The V gene lost 4 bases and the J gene lost 11 bases, with 31 bases spanning the gap. Germline lookup yields CDR1 SGHDT and CDR2 YYEEEE. The CDR3 region has the DNA TGTGCCAGCAGCACGCACCCGTATTCGGACGGAGGTCTACTGGAGTACTTC. Amino acids: CASSTHPYSDGGLLEYF.

This clone came up once. The V call is TRBV27, the J call TRBJ2-3, with D unclear. V lost 2 bases and J 2 bases, leaving 8 bases between the germline ends. The CDR3 totals 14 residues. Germline V gene sequence: CDR1 MNHEY, CDR2 SMNVEV (reference sequence). The CDR3 protein is CASSLDHYTDTQYF. The CDR3 DNA is TGTGCCAGCAGTTTAGACCATTACACAGATACGCAGTATTTT.

This clone was seen only once. J is TRBJ1-4 and V is TRBV25-1, with D perhaps matching TRBD1 (5 bases). Germline values: CDR1 MGHDK, CDR2 SYGVNS. Trimming cost V 5 bases and J 8 bases, with 12 bases left between them. The CDR3 has 13 amino acids. The CDR3: CASSPQGLEKLFF. CDR3 coding DNA: TGTGCCAGCAGTCCCCAGGGTTTGGAAAAACTGTTTTTT.

V is TRBV5-4 and J is TRBJ2-3; 8 bases are a match to TRBD2. From germline, CDR1 is SGHNT and CDR2 YYREEE (reference sequence). The CDR3 contains 14 residues. The trim removed 4 bases at V and 4 bases at J, leaving 5 bases unmatched. CDR3 protein: CASSPGTRPDTQYF. The CDR3 bases are TGTGCCAGCAGCCCTGGGACTAGGCCAGATACGCAGTATTTT.